This T cell receptor beta chain was documented in a study of blood T cell repertoires in COVID-19. For the study at large: Samples came from the United States, Italy and Spain, spanning acute and convalescent COVID-19.

Germline CDR1 and CDR2: SGHRS and YFSETQ. The CDR3 length is 14 residues. V lost 2 bases to trimming and J lost 5 bases; unmatched junction nucleotides: 3. Sequencing used immunoSEQ multiplex PCR; TCRdb keeps in-frame clones, though not all of them. The sample carries over 250,000 clones, about 88% recorded once. The study assigned cohorts using participant-reported clinical history. All recovered Cohort 3 donors got two negative PCRs, got clearance, or saw symptom resolution. The J gene is TRBJ2-3, the V gene TRBV5-1; 9 nucleotides line up with TRBD1. The clonotype comes from a woman between 45 and 65 years old who had recovered from COVID-19. Sequencing input: PBMCs or T cells enriched from blood (not recorded which). The CDR3 loop reads CASSLTDRGDTQYF. CDR3 in DNA: TGCGCCAGCAGCTTAACGGACAGGGGAGATACGCAGTATTTT. Based on the CDR3 plus reference TRBV5-1 and TRBJ2-3, the full variable domain is KAGVTQTPRYLIKTRGQQVTLSCSPISGHRSVSWYQQTPGQGLQFLFEYFSETQRNKGNFPGRFSGRQFSNSRSEMNVSTLELGDSALYLCASSLTDRGDTQYFGPGTRLTVL.